The next 31 T cell receptor beta chains were all read from a single sample in a study of cytomegalovirus exposure and HLA in healthy donors. It was with 60 Vbeta and 13 Jbeta primers that the PCR ran. The table came from immunoSEQ multiplex PCR; TCRdb's copy has only in-frame clones and leaves some out. Of 140,000 to 150,000 clones in the sample, about three quarters were seen once. The specimen sequenced was PBMCs. The receptors originated from a man in his forties in good health and CMV-seropositive.

This clone was seen a few times. The chain is built from TRBV7-2 and TRBJ2-7; 8 bases agree with TRBD2. The CDR3 is made up of 15 amino acids. The germline V gene has CDR1 SGHTA and CDR2 FQGNSA. The ends lost 5 bases at V and 1 base at J; junction bases unmatched: 7. This CDR3 is CASSITSGASYEQYF. The CDR3 coding sequence is TGTGCCAGCAGCATTACTAGCGGAGCTTCCTACGAGCAGTACTTC.

This sequence joins TRBV6-1 and TRBJ1-1; D perhaps matches TRBD1 (6 bases). CDR1 is MNHNS, CDR2 SASEGT, per germline. The CDR3 covers 15 residues. V dropped 3 bases and J dropped 8 bases, with 19 bases sitting between them. The CDR3 reads CASSEISGDPREAFF. The CDR3 DNA reads TGTGCCAGCAGTGAGATTTCAGGGGACCCACGGGAAGCTTTCTTT.

This clone was detected a few times. The CDR3 DNA is TGTGCCAGCAGTTTGACCAGGTTTCTCAATGAGCAGTTCTTC. Translating it yields CASSLTRFLNEQFF. J is TRBJ2-1 and V is TRBV27; D ambiguous. Germline CDR1 reads MNHEY; CDR2 reads SMNVEV (reference sequence). This CDR3 has 14 residues. Trimming took 3 bases from V and 6 from J, leaving 12 bases between them.

The chain employs TRBV19 and TRBJ1-1, with unresolved D. There are 13 residues in the CDR3. V lost 3 bases to trimming and J lost 1 base, with 6 bases between them. CDR1 is LNHDA and CDR2 is SQIVND in the germline V gene (reference sequence). The DNA for the CDR3 is TGTGCCAGTAGTATGATTAGGAACACTGAAGCTTTCTTT. Its protein is CASSMIRNTEAFF.

A few counts support this clone. This chain joins TRBV18 and TRBJ1-5; D gene uncertain. Looked up from germline, CDR1 is KGHSH and CDR2 is LQKENI. The V end was cut by 2 bases, the J end by 0 bases, with 5 bases between. This CDR3 comprises 14 residues. Here the CDR3 reads CASSPVNSNQPQHF. CDR3 in DNA: TGTGCCAGCTCACCAGTCAATAGCAATCAGCCCCAGCATTTT.

The V gene is TRBV19, the J gene TRBJ1-5; perhaps TRBD1 as D (5 bases). The germline V gene has CDR1 LNHDA and CDR2 SQIVND (reference sequence). CDR3 length: 17 residues. Trimming shortened V by 3 bases and J by 2 bases, and 17 bases separated the two germline ends. Here the CDR3 reads CASSIRGGVDRNQPQHF. CDR3 coding DNA: TGTGCCAGTAGTATTCGGGGAGGGGTAGATCGCAATCAGCCCCAGCATTTT.

The rearrangement uses TRBV30 and TRBJ1-3; the match to TRBD1 covers 10 bases. The CDR3 has 21 amino acids. V was clipped by 4 bases and J by 0 bases; unmatched bases: 21. Germline V gene data show CDR1 as GTSNPN and CDR2 as SVGIG (reference sequence). CDR3 sequence reads: CAWISGTGDSATSSSGNTIYF. The CDR3 coding sequence is TGTGCCTGGATTTCCGGGACAGGGGACTCTGCCACCTCGAGCTCTGGAAACACCATATATTTT.

By sample share, this clone is medium-sized (0.01 to 0.1%). Germline is not matched at one junction end, which may reflect a read error. V usage is TRBV7-9 and J usage is TRBJ1-1, with no clear D. The CDR3 contains 16 residues. Germline V lookup: CDR1 SEHNR, CDR2 FQNEAQ (reference sequence). CDR3 in DNA: TGTTCCAGCAGCTTAAAAGGCGGGCGGTTGAACACTGAAGCTTTCTTT. Protein: CSSSLKGGRLNTEAFF.

The J gene is TRBJ1-2, the V gene TRBV10-3, with D possibly TRBD1 on 5 matching bases. Germline CDR1 reads ENHRY; CDR2 reads SYGVKD. The CDR3 has 14 residues. V lost 6 bases and J lost 4, with 15 bases in between. The CDR3 spells CAISGNPGGYGYTF. In nucleotides, the CDR3 is TGTGCCATCAGCGGGAATCCGGGGGGCTATGGCTACACCTTC.

V usage is TRBV6-1 and J usage is TRBJ2-7; 8 bases fit TRBD1. There are 15 residues in the CDR3. Germline V gene lookup returns CDR1 MNHNS and CDR2 SASEGT. J gave up 4 bases and V 4 bases, and 9 bases lay outside the gene matches. This chain's CDR3 is CASSVRDRQLYEQYF. For the CDR3, the DNA is TGTGCCAGCAGTGTCCGGGACAGGCAGTTGTACGAGCAGTACTTC.

The rearrangement joins TRBV2 to TRBJ1-2, with D perhaps TRBD1 (6 bases). Trimming removed 1 base at V and 5 bases at J, with 11 bases between. The CDR3 runs to 14 residues. Germline V gives CDR1 SNHLY, CDR2 FYNNEI. The CDR3 DNA follows: TGTGCCAGCAGTGAAGACCCAACAGGGTATGGCTACACCTTC. The encoded protein is CASSEDPTGYGYTF. The complete variable domain, with remaining parts taken from reference TRBV2 and TRBJ1-2, reads EPEVTQTPSHQVTQMGQEVILRCVPISNHLYFYWYRQILGQKVEFLVSFYNNEISEKSEIFDDQFSVERPDGSNFTLKIRSTKLEDSAMYFCASSEDPTGYGYTFGSGTRLTVV.

This rearrangement joins TRBV5-5 to TRBJ2-2; D is ambiguous. The CDR3 consists of 12 residues. The V gene's germline CDR1 is SGHKS and CDR2 YYEKEE (reference sequence). The V and J ends lost 3 bases and 3 bases respectively, with 3 bases between them. The CDR3 is CASSSYTGELFF. The CDR3 nucleotides read TGTGCCAGCAGCTCTTACACCGGGGAGCTGTTTTTT.

In this sample, this clone turned up once. The genes are TRBV28 and TRBJ1-2, with 8 positions matching TRBD1. V was clipped by 8 bases and J by 4 bases; unmatched bases: 6. The CDR3 has 13 residues. CDR1 is MDHEN, CDR2 SYDVKM, per germline. CDR3 loop: CASQGALGYGYTF. The CDR3 DNA reads as TGTGCCAGCCAGGGGGCGTTGGGCTATGGCTACACCTTC.

Points on this clone: The germline gene is not matched at one end of the junction; a read error may be the cause. The chain employs TRBV7-9 and TRBJ2-2; 8 positions match TRBD2. Per germline, CDR1 SEHNR and CDR2 FQNEAQ (reference sequence). This CDR3 is 16 amino acids long. The CDR3 sequence is CSSRLGGLAGTGELFF. CDR3 nucleotide sequence: TGTTCCAGCCGACTCGGTGGACTAGCTGGTACCGGGGAGCTGTTTTTT. The whole variable domain, remainder taken from reference TRBV7-9 and TRBJ2-2, is DTGVSQNPRHKITKRGQNVTFRCDPISEHNRLYWYRQTLGQGPEFLTYFQNEAQLEKSRLLSDRFSAERPKGSFSTLEIQRTEQGDSAMYLCSSRLGGLAGTGELFFGEGSRLTVL.

The V call is TRBV11-2, the J call TRBJ2-7, with 7 bases that match TRBD2. V dropped 5 bases and J dropped 1; count of bases not matched to a gene: 11. The CDR3 covers 16 residues. Germline CDR1 is SGHAT and CDR2 is FQNNGV. The CDR3 spells CASSNSPSGHSYEQYF. The CDR3, as DNA: TGTGCCAGCAGCAACTCCCCTAGCGGTCATTCCTACGAGCAGTACTTC.

The chain uses TRBV4-1 and TRBJ2-7, with a possible D match to TRBD1 (6 bases). Germline-derived CDR1 and CDR2 are MGHRA and YSYEKL. The length of the CDR3 is 14 residues. Deletions cut 0 bases from V and 1 base from J, with 7 bases between. The CDR3, as DNA: TGCGCCAGCAGCCAAGACGGACAGTCCTACGAGCAGTACTTC. Protein product: CASSQDGQSYEQYF.

CDR3 protein: CASSLRGEGEKLFF. CDR3 coding DNA: TGTGCCAGCAGCTTGCGGGGGGAGGGGGAAAAACTGTTTTTT. The chain links TRBV5-5 to TRBJ1-4; tentative D call: TRBD1 (5 bases). CDR3 length: 14 residues. The V and J ends lost 1 base and 8 bases respectively, with 12 bases between them. Germline assignment: CDR1 SGHKS and CDR2 YYEKEE (reference sequence). Full variable domain (missing parts from reference TRBV5-5 and TRBJ1-4): DAGVTQSPTHLIKTRGQQVTLRCSPISGHKSVSWYQQVLGQGPQFIFQYYEKEERGRGNFPDRFSARQFPNYSSELNVNALLLGDSALYLCASSLRGEGEKLFFGSGTQLSVL.

A word on this clone: The same CDR3 also results from other DNA sequences found in this sample. This chain connects TRBV6-6 to TRBJ2-1; no reliable D call. V lost 2 bases, J lost 15 bases, and 14 bases lay in between. The CDR3 has 12 amino acids. The germline CDR1 and CDR2 sequences are MNHNY and SVGAGI (reference sequence). Here the CDR3 DNA reads TGTGCCAGCAGTTACGACTCGTTCAGTGGGTTCTTC. Amino acids: CASSYDSFSGFF.

The V and J genes are TRBV5-1 and TRBJ1-2, with TRBD1 matching 7 bases. Trimming took 2 bases from V and 6 from J; bases not matched to a gene: 4. The CDR3 spans 13 residues. Germline assignment: CDR1 SGHRS and CDR2 YFSETQ. CDR3 DNA: TGCGCCAGCAGCTTAGACAGGGTCGATGGCTACACCTTC. Its translation: CASSLDRVDGYTF.

J is TRBJ2-1 and V is TRBV7-3; possible D gene TRBD2, 7 bases. Trimming removed 5 bases from V and 8 bases from J, with 13 bases in between. In germline, CDR1 is SGHTA, CDR2 FQGTGA. This CDR3 has 13 amino acids. In DNA form, the CDR3 reads TGTGCCAGCAGCCCGCAGGGGAGGGATGAGCAGTTCTTC. Its protein is CASSPQGRDEQFF.

The rearrangement joins TRBV29-1 to TRBJ2-1; 11 bases map to TRBD2. V was clipped by 2 bases and J by 7 bases; unmatched bases: 10. CDR1 SQVTM and CDR2 ANQGSEA come from the germline V gene. The CDR3 loop spans 16 amino acids. The CDR3 here is CSVEKRLAGYRNEQFF. The DNA of the CDR3 is TGCAGCGTTGAAAAACGACTAGCGGGATATCGGAATGAGCAGTTCTTC.

The chain joins TRBV4-1 to TRBJ2-7; TRBD2 agrees at 11 bases. CDR1 MGHRA and CDR2 YSYEKL come from the germline V gene. There are 17 residues in the CDR3. Germline trimming cut 0 bases from V and 0 bases from J; bases unmatched to any gene: 4. In nucleotides, the CDR3 is TGCGCCAGCAGCCAAGATGAAACTAGCGGGAGCTCCTACGAGCAGTACTTC. It encodes CASSQDETSGSSYEQYF.

Only a few counts were recorded for this clone. The CDR3 nucleotides are TGTGCCAGCAGTTACGGAGGCGGGGTTCGAACTGAAGCTTTCTTT. It is translated as CASSYGGGVRTEAFF. The chain links TRBV6-5 to TRBJ1-1; D gene uncertain. This CDR3 comprises 15 residues. Between the trimmed V and J ends, which lost 2 bases and 5 bases, there was a span of 15 bases. Germline assignment: CDR1 MNHEY and CDR2 SVGAGI.

This clone was recorded a few times. The chain links TRBV19 to TRBJ1-2; D may be TRBD1 (5 bases). The germline CDR1 and CDR2 sequences are LNHDA and SQIVND (reference sequence). With 7 bases removed from V and 8 bases from J, the gap between germline ends came to 8 bases. The CDR3 is 10 residues long. CDR3 nucleotides: TGTGCCAGTAAGGAGGGGGGCTACACCTTC. Protein: CASKEGGYTF.

As regards this clone: One end of the junction varies from germline; a read error may be responsible. Other DNA sequences in the sample encode the same CDR3. This chain links TRBV6-6 with TRBJ1-1; possible D gene TRBD1, 5 bases. CDR3 length: 16 amino acids. Germline CDR1 and CDR2: MNHNY and SVGAGI (reference sequence). CDR3 nucleotide sequence: TGTGCCAGCAGCTTGGGGCCGGGAGAGGGGAACACTGAAGCCTTCTTT. The encoded protein is CASSLGPGEGNTEAFF.

This chain connects TRBV7-2 to TRBJ2-7; 15 bases are shared with TRBD2. The CDR3 has 15 residues. Germline assignment: CDR1 SGHTA and CDR2 FQGNSA. Unmatched junction bases numbered 0, after V lost 4 bases and J lost 2 bases. The CDR3 reads CASSWTSGRAYEQYF. DNA of the CDR3: TGTGCCAGCAGCTGGACTAGCGGGAGGGCCTACGAGCAGTACTTC.

There are a few counts of this clone. The chain combines TRBV19 with TRBJ1-2, with D perhaps TRBD1 (6 bases). Trimming removed 8 bases from V and 4 bases from J, with 17 bases in between. The germline V gene encodes CDR1 LNHDA and CDR2 SQIVND (reference sequence). CDR3 length: 14 amino acids. CDR3 amino acids: CASRDSGQPYGYTF. DNA of the CDR3: TGTGCCAGTCGCGATTCCGGACAGCCCTATGGCTACACCTTC.

This chain connects TRBV11-2 to TRBJ2-7, with D possibly being TRBD2 (6 bases). Between the trimmed V and J ends, which lost 2 bases and 7 bases, there was a span of 18 bases. Germline CDR1 SGHAT, CDR2 FQNNGV. The CDR3 loop spans 15 amino acids. In DNA, the CDR3 is TGTGCCAGCAGCTTACTGGTCCGGGGGAGCGGGGAGCAGTACTTC. The encoded protein is CASSLLVRGSGEQYF.

The CDR3 loop reads CASSLDPGGRRYF. For the CDR3, the DNA is TGTGCCAGCAGCTTAGATCCGGGGGGAAGGCGGTACTTC. The chain is built from TRBV7-3 and TRBJ2-7; 7 positions agree with TRBD2. Per germline, CDR1 SGHTA and CDR2 FQGTGA. This CDR3 is 13 amino acids long. The V gene end was trimmed by 2 bases and the J gene end by 12 bases; junction bases not matched to a gene: 10.

The chain uses TRBV5-6 and TRBJ2-7, with 8 bases fitting TRBD2. V was clipped by 7 bases and J by 7 bases; unmatched bases: 16. The CDR3 covers 15 residues. From germline, CDR1 is SGHDT and CDR2 YYEEEE. CDR3 sequence: CASVSSGLGRVEQYF. The CDR3 DNA reads as TGTGCCAGCGTTTCTTCGGGACTAGGCCGAGTGGAGCAGTACTTC.

Details on this clone: Compared with germline, one end of the junction differs, possibly owing to a read error. V usage is TRBV7-9 and J usage is TRBJ2-3, with 13 bases identical to TRBD2. The CDR3 consists of 18 residues. Germline values: CDR1 SEHNR, CDR2 FQNEAQ (reference sequence). The CDR3 bases are TGTTCCAGCAGCCCCCCCTTTAGACTAGCGGGAGGAGCAGATACGCAGTATTTT. It yields the protein CSSSPPFRLAGGADTQYF.